The text below deals with one T cell receptor beta chain. The antigen is undetermined. The germline V and J ends were trimmed by 5 bases and 0 bases, with 24 bases remaining between them. The CDR3 has 19 residues. CDR1 is SEHNR, CDR2 FQNEAQ, per germline (reference sequence). This sample was taken from a study of identifying expanded T cells in peripheral blood. Findings and limits, study-wide: Approximately 1.2 clones differed between technical replicates, versus about 17 and 20 over time. Variance in clone template counts between approximately two-week samples significantly increased with total template count across all healthy donors.

During the collection period, no donor immune events like infections were recorded. Assay: immunoSEQ multiplex PCR; the TCRdb copy retains only in-frame clones and omits some. The table shows tens of thousands of clones, with roughly 84% occurring only once. The origin of this receptor is a person aged 18 to 75 in good health. Sample: blood. The chain combines TRBV7-9 with TRBJ2-3; D is possibly TRBD2 (6 bases). In nucleotides, the CDR3 is TGTGCCAGCAGCCCCCCTTGGCGGGAACACCTCACTAGCACAGATACGCAGTATTTT. It is translated as CASSPPWREHLTSTDTQYF.